The 19 T cell receptor beta chains below all came from one sample that was sequenced in a study of blood T cell repertoires in COVID-19. The table came from immunoSEQ multiplex PCR; TCRdb's copy has only in-frame clones and leaves some out. The data contain roughly 87,000 clones, more than 75% of them singletons. The material sequenced was peripheral blood. Source of these receptors: a human donor in a cohort sampled during active COVID-19.

This chain links TRBV6-5 with TRBJ1-5, with D perhaps TRBD1 (5 bases). Trimming pared 6 bases from V and 5 bases from J, leaving 14 bases between. The germline CDR1 and CDR2 sequences are MNHEY and SVGAGI. This CDR3 contains 14 residues. CDR3 DNA sequence: TGTGCCAGCAGCAAACGGGGGATGCATCAGCCCCAGCATTTT. Translating gives CASSKRGMHQPQHF.

The genes are TRBV5-1 and TRBJ1-1, with D possibly matching TRBD1 (6 bases). The CDR3 runs 15 residues. Trimming removed 0 bases at V and 3 bases at J, with 12 bases between. Germline V gene lookup returns CDR1 SGHRS and CDR2 YFSETQ. For the CDR3, the DNA is TGCGCCAGCAGCTTGGGACAGGTCTGGGACACTGAAGCTTTCTTT. It specifies CASSLGQVWDTEAFF.

The rearrangement joins TRBV12-3 or TRBV12-4 to TRBJ2-2, with D maybe TRBD1 (6 bases). V lost 6 bases and J 6 bases, leaving 11 bases between the germline ends. This CDR3 spans 13 amino acids. The CDR3 DNA follows: TGTGCCAGCAGACTTACAGGGTCCGGGGAGCTGTTTTTT. It encodes CASRLTGSGELFF.

This clone was picked up one time. This chain joins TRBV30 and TRBJ2-5; D gene unclear. This CDR3 comprises 14 residues. Germline-derived CDR1 and CDR2 are GTSNPN and SVGIG (reference sequence). Trimming removed 0 bases at V and 2 bases at J, with 10 bases between. CDR3 sequence reads: CAWSVRVQQETQYF. The DNA for the CDR3 is TGTGCCTGGAGTGTACGAGTACAGCAAGAGACCCAGTACTTC. The entire variable domain, with the rest obtained from reference TRBV30 and TRBJ2-5, is as follows: SQTIHQWPATLVQPVGSPLSLECTVEGTSNPNLYWYRQAAGRGLQLLFYSVGIGQISSEVPQNLSASRPQDRQFILSSKKLLLSDSGFYLCAWSVRVQQETQYFGPGTRLLVL.

The CDR3 here is CASSSLMDRVNSPLHF. DNA of the CDR3: TGTGCCAGCAGTTCCCTTATGGACAGGGTTAATTCACCCCTCCACTTT. The genes are TRBV28 and TRBJ1-6, with TRBD1 matching over 8 bases. The CDR3 spans 16 residues. Germline CDR1 is MDHEN and CDR2 is SYDVKM. J gave up 6 bases and V 4 bases, and 8 bases lay outside the gene matches.

The chain has TRBV15 and TRBJ2-5, with 8 bases that match TRBD1. This CDR3 contains 13 residues. V trimming: 4 bases; J trimming: 5 bases; junction bases outside the gene matches: 3. Per germline, CDR1 LNHNV and CDR2 YYDKDF (reference sequence). The chain's CDR3 is CATSKDREETQYF. The CDR3 DNA sequence: TGTGCCACCAGCAAGGACAGGGAGGAGACCCAGTACTTC.

The chain employs TRBV7-9 and TRBJ2-7; 7 bases map to TRBD1. The ends lost 4 bases at V and 6 bases at J; junction bases unmatched: 3. The CDR3 totals 12 residues. Germline CDR1 and CDR2: SEHNR and FQNEAQ (reference sequence). This CDR3 reads CASSSAGGEQYF. CDR3 DNA sequence: TGTGCCAGCAGCTCGGCAGGGGGCGAGCAGTACTTC.

The chain employs TRBV6-2 or TRBV6-3 and TRBJ2-2, with TRBD2 identical over 13 bases. After removal of 4 bases from V and 4 bases from J, the junction contained 3 bases not matched to a gene. CDR1 and CDR2 from the germline V gene are MNHEY and SVGEGT. The CDR3 is 16 residues long. The CDR3 DNA reads as TGTGCCAGCAGTTCCGGGACTAGCGGGATCACCGGGGAGCTGTTTTTT. Protein product: CASSSGTSGITGELFF.

The chain joins TRBV28 to TRBJ1-5; D is unresolved. V was pared by 2 bases and J by 5 bases, with 10 bases between. The CDR3 contains 14 residues. CDR1 MDHEN and CDR2 SYDVKM come from the germline V gene. CDR3 sequence: CASSLRSSHQPQHF. The CDR3 bases are TGTGCCAGCAGTTTAAGATCCAGTCATCAGCCCCAGCATTTT. Full variable domain (outside the CDR3, taken from reference TRBV28 and TRBJ1-5): DVKVTQSSRYLVKRTGEKVFLECVQDMDHENMFWYRQDPGLGLRLIYFSYDVKMKEKGDIPEGYSVSREKKERFSLILESASTNQTSMYLCASSLRSSHQPQHFGDGTRLSIL.

J is TRBJ2-1 and V is TRBV2, with TRBD1 matching 7 bases. CDR1 is SNHLY, CDR2 FYNNEI, per germline. The CDR3 totals 12 residues. V gave up 5 bases and J gave up 7 bases; unmatched junction bases: 2. CDR3 in amino acids: CASSIQGNEQFF. The CDR3 nucleotides are TGTGCCAGCAGTATACAGGGGAATGAGCAGTTCTTC.

The rearrangement uses TRBV29-1 and TRBJ2-7; TRBD2 agrees at 10 bases. J lost 0 bases, V lost 1 base, and 6 bases had no gene match. The CDR3 has 16 residues. CDR1 and CDR2 from the germline V gene are SQVTM and ANQGSEA. CDR3 residues: CSVEGASGGVSYEQYF. The CDR3 DNA reads as TGCAGCGTTGAAGGGGCTAGCGGGGGTGTCTCCTACGAGCAGTACTTC.

The V call is TRBV7-8, the J call TRBJ2-7; 11 nucleotides align to TRBD2. CDR3 length equals 16 residues. Germline trimming cut 5 bases from V and 5 bases from J; bases unmatched to any gene: 11. Germline CDR1 and CDR2: SGHVS and FQNEAQ. CDR3: CASSTSRLAGFNEQYF. As DNA, the CDR3 is TGTGCCAGCAGCACCTCCCGACTAGCGGGGTTCAACGAGCAGTACTTC. The variable domain in full, completed from reference TRBV7-8 and TRBJ2-7, reads GAGVSQSPRYKVAKRGQDVALRCDPISGHVSLFWYQQALGQGPEFLTYFQNEAQLDKSGLPSDRFFAERPEGSVSTLKIQRTQQEDSAVYLCASSTSRLAGFNEQYFGPGTRLTVT.

The chain employs TRBV4-2 and TRBJ2-1, with 7 bases fitting TRBD2. CDR1 is LGHNA, CDR2 YNFKEQ, per germline. CDR3 size: 14 residues. The ends lost 1 base at V and 8 bases at J; junction bases unmatched: 5. The CDR3 protein is CASSQARENDEQFF. The CDR3 nucleotides are TGTGCCAGCAGCCAAGCGCGGGAGAACGATGAGCAGTTCTTC.

In this sample, this clone turned up once. This chain joins TRBV7-8 and TRBJ2-7; 9 bases are a match to TRBD1. The germline gives CDR1 SGHVS, CDR2 FQNEAQ. Trimming took 3 bases from V and 3 from J; bases not matched to a gene: 12. There are 17 residues in the CDR3. The CDR3 sequence is CASSFNPGTGLNYEQYF. The CDR3 DNA reads as TGTGCCAGCAGCTTCAATCCCGGGACAGGGCTGAACTACGAGCAGTACTTC.

The chain couples TRBV4-2 to TRBJ2-7; TRBD2 might be the D (6 bases). Trimming removed 1 base at V and 0 bases at J, with 10 bases between. CDR3 size: 15 residues. CDR1 is LGHNA, CDR2 YNFKEQ, per germline. Here the CDR3 reads CASSQVGLPSYEQYF. The CDR3 DNA is TGTGCCAGCAGCCAAGTGGGACTGCCCTCCTACGAGCAGTACTTC.

The genes are TRBV27 and TRBJ1-1; D gene unclear. Germline V CDR1 and CDR2: MNHEY, SMNVEV (reference sequence). V was cut by 6 bases and J by 4 bases, with 15 bases left in between. There are 14 residues in the CDR3. The CDR3 region is CASSRSAQVTEAFF. The CDR3 DNA follows: TGTGCCAGCAGCAGATCGGCGCAGGTCACTGAAGCTTTCTTT.

CDR3 region: CASSLLGGYANYGYTF. CDR3 sequence (DNA): TGTGCCAGCAGCTTATTAGGGGGCTACGCTAACTATGGCTACACCTTC. V is TRBV7-8 and J is TRBJ1-2, with TRBD1 identical over 7 bases. V lost 2 bases, J lost 0 bases, and 6 bases stayed unmatched. The germline V gene encodes CDR1 SGHVS and CDR2 FQNEAQ. The CDR3 consists of 16 residues.

Remarks on this clone: This may arise from a read error, as a much more abundant clone is one base away. The CDR3 coding sequence is TGTGCCAGCAGCTTAGGCGGGAACACCGGGGAGCTGTTTTTT. Protein product: CASSLGGNTGELFF. The chain uses TRBV11-3 and TRBJ2-2, with no clear D. The CDR3 runs to 14 residues. Per the germline V gene, CDR1 is SGHNT and CDR2 is YENEEA. V was cut by 1 base and J by 1 base, with 4 bases left in between.

This chain uses TRBV6-4 with TRBJ2-5; TRBD2 agrees at 11 bases. Germline CDR1 MRHNA, CDR2 SNTAGT. Trimming at V came to 1 base and at J to 2 bases, leaving 15 bases not matched to a gene. This CDR3 comprises 20 residues. CDR3 nucleotides: TGTGCCAGCAGTGACTGGCTAGCGGGAGGCATTCATGTCGCTCAAGAGACCCAGTACTTC. It yields the protein CASSDWLAGGIHVAQETQYF.